Below, 18 T cell receptor beta chains from the same sample are listed, as sequenced in a study of control samples from healthy donors and cancer patients. The method was immunoSEQ multiplex PCR; TCRdb's version includes in-frame clones alone and lacks a portion of them. Of over 110,000 clones listed, 75% to 90% are singletons. The sample comprised blood. Every receptor here comes from a woman in her thirties in good health.

This chain connects TRBV11-2 to TRBJ2-7, with 7 bases matching TRBD1. Losses at the gene ends were 4 bases for V and 1 base for J; bases not matched to a gene: 16. Germline assignment: CDR1 SGHAT and CDR2 FQNNGV. The CDR3 length is 18 residues. CDR3 protein: CASSSPRYKGGWSYEQYF. The CDR3 nucleotides are TGTGCCAGCAGCTCCCCCCGATACAAAGGGGGCTGGTCCTACGAGCAGTACTTC. The full variable domain, in which reference TRBV11-2 and TRBJ2-7 provide the parts outside the CDR3, is EAGVAQSPRYKIIEKRQSVAFWCNPISGHATLYWYQQILGQGPKLLIQFQNNGVVDDSQLPKDRFSAERLKGVDSTLKIQPAKLEDSAVYLCASSSPRYKGGWSYEQYFGPGTRLTVT.

The chain joins TRBV11-3 to TRBJ2-1, with 7 bases matching TRBD2. CDR3 length: 13 amino acids. Trimming took 6 bases from V and 10 from J; bases not matched to a gene: 9. Germline CDR1 and CDR2: SGHNT and YENEEA. The CDR3 nucleotides are TGTGCCAGCAGTCGAAGCGGGAAGCGGGAGCAGTTCTTC. Amino acids: CASSRSGKREQFF.

V and J are TRBV29-1 and TRBJ1-2; D is perhaps TRBD1 (5 bases). Trimming took off 4 bases at V and 4 bases at J, with 25 bases between the two ends. CDR1 and CDR2 (germline): SQVTM, ANQGSEA. The CDR3 has 17 residues. In DNA form, the CDR3 reads TGCAGCGTTGTGGGTGGCGAGAGGGACGCCTTTTTCTATGGCTACACCTTC. Translating it yields CSVVGGERDAFFYGYTF.

This clone was detected once. The chain is built from TRBV30 and TRBJ1-6; no clear D. Germline V CDR1 and CDR2: GTSNPN, SVGIG (reference sequence). The CDR3 length is 11 residues. V lost 4 bases and J 16 bases, leaving 14 bases between the germline ends. The chain's CDR3 is CAWTLKEVLHF. Here the CDR3 DNA reads TGTGCCTGGACTCTTAAGGAGGTGCTCCACTTT.

The chain carries TRBV11-2 and TRBJ1-2, with 7 bases matching TRBD1. The CDR3 has 13 amino acids. CDR1 and CDR2 (germline): SGHAT, FQNNGV. With V trimmed by 1 base and J by 8 bases, 4 bases remained unmatched. CDR3 in amino acids: CASSLAQGQGYTF. In DNA, the CDR3 is TGTGCCAGCAGCTTAGCACAGGGGCAGGGCTACACCTTC.

This chain links TRBV5-1 with TRBJ1-1; 7 positions agree with TRBD1. The trim removed 3 bases at V and 8 bases at J, leaving 4 bases unmatched. In germline, CDR1 is SGHRS, CDR2 YFSETQ. The CDR3 totals 12 residues. CDR3 in amino acids: CASSSRDSEAFF. The CDR3 nucleotides are TGCGCCAGCAGCTCCCGGGACAGCGAAGCTTTCTTT.

The rearrangement uses TRBV4-2 and TRBJ2-7; 10 bases match TRBD1. V shed 4 bases, J shed 0 bases, and the junction held 9 bases outside the gene matches. Germline CDR1 LGHNA, CDR2 YNFKEQ. The CDR3 spans 17 residues. CDR3: CASSPPGTGVLSYEQYF. The CDR3 nucleotides read TGTGCCAGCAGCCCCCCCGGGACAGGGGTCCTCTCCTACGAGCAGTACTTC.

The chain couples TRBV6-1 to TRBJ2-5, with D tentatively TRBD1 (6 bases). This CDR3 is 17 amino acids long. The V gene's germline CDR1 is MNHNS and CDR2 SASEGT. V dropped 2 bases and J dropped 1 base, with 17 bases sitting between them. This CDR3 is CASSERRGGFGQETQYF. In DNA form, the CDR3 reads TGTGCCAGCAGTGAACGTCGAGGGGGTTTTGGCCAAGAGACCCAGTACTTC.

V gene TRBV10-2 combines with J gene TRBJ2-1; D unresolved. The CDR3 sequence is 14 residues long. The V end lost 2 bases, the J end lost 3 bases, and 8 bases lay between the germline ends. Germline assignment: CDR1 WSHSY and CDR2 SAAADI. CDR3: CASSEGANYNEQFF. CDR3 nucleotide sequence: TGCGCCAGCAGTGAGGGAGCAAACTACAATGAGCAGTTCTTC.

This chain links TRBV28 with TRBJ1-1; D unresolved. With 10 bases removed from V and 1 base from J, the gap between germline ends came to 16 bases. Germline CDR1 and CDR2: MDHEN and SYDVKM. CDR3 length: 14 residues. The CDR3 sequence is CATRSGLPNTEAFF. The CDR3 nucleotides read TGTGCCACGCGCAGCGGGTTACCGAACACTGAAGCTTTCTTT.

The table lists this clone with a count of one. This chain uses TRBV5-1 with TRBJ2-7; D remains ambiguous. Germline CDR1 and CDR2: SGHRS and YFSETQ. The CDR3 consists of 12 residues. Trimming pared 1 base from V and 6 bases from J, leaving 8 bases between. The CDR3 is CASSLLAAEQYF. The CDR3 DNA reads TGCGCCAGCAGCTTGTTAGCCGCCGAGCAGTACTTC.

The rearrangement uses TRBV2 and TRBJ2-5, with a possible D match to TRBD2 (5 bases). This CDR3 region has 11 residues. The germline V gene encodes CDR1 SNHLY and CDR2 FYNNEI. The germline V and J ends were trimmed by 5 bases and 4 bases, with 5 bases remaining between them. Here the CDR3 DNA reads TGTGCCAGCAGTCGGGGAGAGACCCAGTACTTC. Amino acids: CASSRGETQYF.

J is TRBJ2-5 and V is TRBV7-8, with D perhaps matching TRBD2 (5 bases). The length of the CDR3 is 16 residues. Germline assignment: CDR1 SGHVS and CDR2 FQNEAQ. Trimming took off 1 base at V and 4 bases at J, with 16 bases between the two ends. The CDR3 DNA reads TGTGCCAGCAGCTTAGACCGCCGGCGGGTTAGAGAGACCCAGTACTTC. This translates into CASSLDRRRVRETQYF.

The chain uses TRBV27 and TRBJ1-6; D remains unclear. The germline V and J ends were trimmed by 1 base and 11 bases, with 6 bases remaining between them. Germline V gene lookup returns CDR1 MNHEY and CDR2 SMNVEV (reference sequence). The CDR3 covers 12 residues. The CDR3 DNA sequence: TGTGCCAGCAGTTTATTAAGGACACCCCTCCACTTT. It codes for CASSLLRTPLHF.

V and J are TRBV6-5 and TRBJ1-1, with unresolved D. The CDR3 has 13 amino acids. Germline CDR1 reads MNHEY; CDR2 reads SVGAGI. Trimming shortened V by 4 bases and J by 0 bases, and 6 bases separated the two germline ends. CDR3: CASSLGMNTEAFF. Written as DNA, the CDR3 is TGTGCCAGCAGTTTGGGGATGAACACTGAAGCTTTCTTT.

The genes are TRBV5-1 and TRBJ1-5; D possibly corresponds to TRBD1 (5 bases). The V end was cut by 0 bases, the J end by 7 bases, with 11 bases between. CDR3 length: 14 amino acids. The germline V gene has CDR1 SGHRS and CDR2 YFSETQ. As DNA, the CDR3 is TGCGCCAGCAGCTTGGAAGCAGGGAACCAGCCCCAGCATTTT. Translating it yields CASSLEAGNQPQHF.

This CDR3 is CASSATDSYNEQFF. The CDR3 DNA sequence: TGTGCCAGCAGCGCTACAGACAGTTACAATGAGCAGTTCTTC. This sequence joins TRBV25-1 and TRBJ2-1; D might be TRBD1 (5 bases). CDR1 MGHDK and CDR2 SYGVNS come from the germline V gene. Trimming took off 6 bases at V and 4 bases at J, with 13 bases between the two ends. The CDR3 spans 14 residues. The variable domain in full, with the rest retrieved from reference TRBV25-1 and TRBJ2-1, is EADIYQTPRYLVIGTGKKITLECSQTMGHDKMYWYQQDPGMELHLIHYSYGVNSTEKGDLSSESTVSRIRTEHFPLTLESARPSHTSQYLCASSATDSYNEQFFGPGTRLTVL.

This chain connects TRBV21-1 to TRBJ2-3; the table's D gene call, TRBD1, was not cross checked with the DNA. TRBV21-1 is an annotated pseudogene. The CDR3 has 20 amino acids. CDR3: CASSKLVRETGTGDTDTQYF. The CDR3 region has the DNA TGTGCCAGCAGCAAACTTGTACGCGAGACCGGGACAGGGGATACAGATACGCAGTATTTT.